Listed below are T cell receptor beta chains from one sample, sequenced in a study of shared clonotypes between healthy human individuals. TCRdb's copy holds only in-frame clones and misses some; the assay was immunoSEQ multiplex PCR. The table records a few hundred thousand clones, around 81% of them present only once. Sequencing was performed on PBMCs. All receptors derive from a woman aged 40 to 49 in good health. Some clones in this sample may be carry-over from other donors' samples. Both conserved end residues are part of each CDR3. D genes are given only for firm matches.

d_gene,j_gene,v_gene,CDR3aa,CDR3nt
NA,TRBJ1-2,TRBV4-1,CASSQDAGLGGYTF,TGCGCCAGCAGCCAAGATGCAGGGCTTGGAGGCTACACCTTC
TRBD1,TRBJ2-5,TRBV5-1,CASSFKGALPRETQYF,TGCGCCAGCAGCTTTAAGGGGGCCCTTCCCAGGGAGACCCAGTACTTC
TRBD1,TRBJ2-7,TRBV28,CASSFSGTGIHEQYF,TGTGCCAGCAGTTTCTCCGGGACAGGGATACACGAGCAGTACTTC
NA,TRBJ2-6,TRBV30,CAWSGYSGANVLTF,TGTGCCTGGAGTGGCTATTCTGGGGCCAACGTCCTGACTTTC
NA,TRBJ1-5,TRBV19,CASMGGRNQPQHF,TGTGCCAGTATGGGGGGTCGAAATCAGCCCCAGCATTTT
NA,TRBJ2-1,TRBV5-1,CASSLTAGSPEQFF,TGCGCCAGCAGCTTGACGGCGGGAAGCCCCGAGCAGTTCTTC
TRBD2,TRBJ2-2,TRBV28,CASSLGLAGARKTGELFF,TGTGCCAGCAGTTTGGGACTAGCGGGAGCTCGGAAAACCGGGGAGCTGTTTTTT
TRBD1,TRBJ2-5,TRBV6-5,CASSYSTGRRETQYF,TGTGCCAGCAGTTACTCGACAGGGAGAAGGGAGACCCAGTACTTC
TRBD2,TRBJ2-1,TRBV7-8,CASSLAGGGLNEQFF,TGTGCCAGCAGCTTAGCGGGGGGAGGGCTTAATGAGCAGTTCTTC
NA,TRBJ2-7,TRBV27,CASKAGSYEQYF,TGTGCCAGCAAGGCAGGCTCCTACGAGCAGTACTTC
NA,TRBJ2-7,TRBV7-2,CASSSNRGDEQYF,TGTGCCAGCAGCTCTAATAGGGGGGACGAGCAGTACTTC
NA,TRBJ2-1,TRBV9,CASSVGPRNEQFF,TGTGCCAGCAGCGTAGGCCCTAGGAATGAGCAGTTCTTC
TRBD2,TRBJ2-7,TRBV29-1,CSAAVWGGGAEQYF,TGCAGCGCCGCCGTTTGGGGCGGGGGGGCCGAGCAGTACTTC
NA,TRBJ2-3,TRBV7-9,CASSRKGIRTDTQYF,TGTGCCAGCAGCCGTAAGGGGATTCGCACAGATACGCAGTATTTT